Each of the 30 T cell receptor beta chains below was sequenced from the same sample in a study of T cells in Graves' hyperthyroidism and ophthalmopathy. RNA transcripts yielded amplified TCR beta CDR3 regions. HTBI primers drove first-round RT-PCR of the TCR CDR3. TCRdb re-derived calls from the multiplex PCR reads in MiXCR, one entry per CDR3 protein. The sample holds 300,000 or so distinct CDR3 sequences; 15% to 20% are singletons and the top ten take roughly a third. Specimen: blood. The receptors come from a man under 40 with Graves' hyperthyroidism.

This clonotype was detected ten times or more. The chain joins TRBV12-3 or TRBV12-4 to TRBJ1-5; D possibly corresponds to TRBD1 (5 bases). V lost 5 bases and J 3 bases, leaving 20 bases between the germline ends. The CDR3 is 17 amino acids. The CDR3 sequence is CASSQYGPRAINQPQHF. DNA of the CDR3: TGTGCCAGCAGTCAATACGGGCCCAGGGCCATCAATCAGCCCCAGCATTTT.

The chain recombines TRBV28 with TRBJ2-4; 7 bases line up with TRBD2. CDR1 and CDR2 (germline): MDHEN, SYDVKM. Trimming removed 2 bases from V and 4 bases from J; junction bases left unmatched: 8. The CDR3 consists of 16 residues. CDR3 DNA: TGTGCCAGCAGTTTACCCAGGGAGGGCGGAAAAAACATTCAGTACTTC. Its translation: CASSLPREGGKNIQYF.

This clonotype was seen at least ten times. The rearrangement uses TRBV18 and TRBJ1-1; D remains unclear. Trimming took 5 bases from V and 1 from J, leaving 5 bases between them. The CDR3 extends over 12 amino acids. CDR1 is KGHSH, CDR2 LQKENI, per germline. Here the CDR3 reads CASSSSNTEAFF. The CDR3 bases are TGTGCCAGCTCATCTTCGAACACTGAAGCTTTCTTT.

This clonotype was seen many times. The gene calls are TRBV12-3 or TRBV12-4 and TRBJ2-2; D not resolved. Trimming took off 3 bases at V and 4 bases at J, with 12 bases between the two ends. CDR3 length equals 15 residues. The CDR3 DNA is TGTGCCAGCAGTTTGACGCCAGTGTTCACCGGGGAGCTGTTTTTT. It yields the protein CASSLTPVFTGELFF.

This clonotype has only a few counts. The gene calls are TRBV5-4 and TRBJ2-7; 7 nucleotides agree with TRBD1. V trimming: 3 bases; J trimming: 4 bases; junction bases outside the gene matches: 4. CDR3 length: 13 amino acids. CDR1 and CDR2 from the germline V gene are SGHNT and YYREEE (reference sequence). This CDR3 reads CASSSGQKYEQYF. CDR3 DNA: TGTGCCAGCAGCTCGGGACAGAAATACGAGCAGTACTTC.

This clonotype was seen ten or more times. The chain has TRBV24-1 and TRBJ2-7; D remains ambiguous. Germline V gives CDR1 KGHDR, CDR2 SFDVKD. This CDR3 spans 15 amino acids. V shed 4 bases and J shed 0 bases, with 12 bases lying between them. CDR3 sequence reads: CATSDPNSGSYEQYF. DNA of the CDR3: TGTGCCACCAGTGACCCCAACTCGGGCTCCTACGAGCAGTACTTC.

CDR3 residues: CASSQVSGQGLGEQYF. For the CDR3, the DNA is TGCGCCAGCAGCCAAGTTAGTGGACAGGGGCTGGGCGAGCAGTACTTC. The chain has TRBV4-1 and TRBJ2-7; 9 nucleotides match TRBD1. CDR1 and CDR2 from the germline V gene are MGHRA and YSYEKL. V trimming: 1 base; J trimming: 6 bases; junction bases outside the gene matches: 10. CDR3 length: 16 residues.

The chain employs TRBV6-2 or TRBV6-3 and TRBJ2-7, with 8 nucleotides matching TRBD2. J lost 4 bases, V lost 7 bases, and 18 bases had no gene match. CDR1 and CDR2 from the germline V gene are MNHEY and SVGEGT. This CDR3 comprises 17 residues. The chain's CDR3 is CASTQNYGTRVQYEQYF. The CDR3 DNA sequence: TGTGCCAGCACACAGAACTACGGGACTAGGGTGCAGTACGAGCAGTACTTC.

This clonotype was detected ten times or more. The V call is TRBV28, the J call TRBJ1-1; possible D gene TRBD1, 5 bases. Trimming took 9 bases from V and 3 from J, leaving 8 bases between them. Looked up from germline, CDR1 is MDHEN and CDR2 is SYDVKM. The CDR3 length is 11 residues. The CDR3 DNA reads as TGTGCCAGTACCAGGGACACTGAAGCTTTCTTT. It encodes CASTRDTEAFF.

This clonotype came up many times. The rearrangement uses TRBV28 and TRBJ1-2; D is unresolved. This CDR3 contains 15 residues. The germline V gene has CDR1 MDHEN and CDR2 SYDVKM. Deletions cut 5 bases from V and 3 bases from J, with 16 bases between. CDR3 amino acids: CASSPTPRGHYGYTF. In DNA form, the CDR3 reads TGTGCCAGCAGTCCGACACCACGCGGACACTATGGCTACACCTTC.

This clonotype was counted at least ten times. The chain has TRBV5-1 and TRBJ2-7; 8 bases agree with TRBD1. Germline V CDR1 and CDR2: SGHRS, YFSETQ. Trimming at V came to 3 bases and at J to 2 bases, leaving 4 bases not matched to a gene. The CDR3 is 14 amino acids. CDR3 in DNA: TGCGCCAGCAGCTCAAGACAGGGGCCCTACGAGCAGTACTTC. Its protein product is CASSSRQGPYEQYF.

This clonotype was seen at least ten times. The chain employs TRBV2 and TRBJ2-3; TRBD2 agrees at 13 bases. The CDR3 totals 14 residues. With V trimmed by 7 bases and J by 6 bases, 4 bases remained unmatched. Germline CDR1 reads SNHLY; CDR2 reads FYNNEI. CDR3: CASIPGLAGDTQYF. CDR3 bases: TGTGCCAGCATCCCGGGACTAGCGGGGGATACGCAGTATTTT.

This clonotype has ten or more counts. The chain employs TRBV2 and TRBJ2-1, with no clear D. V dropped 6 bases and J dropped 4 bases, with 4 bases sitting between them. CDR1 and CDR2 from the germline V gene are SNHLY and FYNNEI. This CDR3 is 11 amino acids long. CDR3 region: CASRLYNEQFF. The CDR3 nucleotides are TGTGCCAGCAGACTGTACAATGAGCAGTTCTTC.

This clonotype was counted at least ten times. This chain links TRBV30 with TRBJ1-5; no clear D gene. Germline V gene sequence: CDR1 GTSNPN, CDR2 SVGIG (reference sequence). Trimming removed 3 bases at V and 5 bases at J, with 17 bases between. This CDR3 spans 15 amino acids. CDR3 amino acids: CAWRSKGREDQPQHF. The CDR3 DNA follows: TGTGCCTGGAGATCCAAGGGTCGTGAAGATCAGCCCCAGCATTTT.

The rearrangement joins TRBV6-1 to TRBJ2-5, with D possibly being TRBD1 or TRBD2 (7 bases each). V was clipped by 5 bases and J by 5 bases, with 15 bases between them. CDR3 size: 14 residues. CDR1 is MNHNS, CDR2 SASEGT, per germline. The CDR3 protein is CASSPPQGGETQYF. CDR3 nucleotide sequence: TGTGCCAGCAGTCCCCCCCAGGGGGGGGAGACCCAGTACTTC.

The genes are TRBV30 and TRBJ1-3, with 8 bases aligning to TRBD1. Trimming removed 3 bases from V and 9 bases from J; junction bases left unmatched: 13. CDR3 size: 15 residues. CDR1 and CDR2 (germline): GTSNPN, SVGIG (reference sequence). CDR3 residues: CAWRAGTGEISTIYF. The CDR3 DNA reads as TGTGCCTGGAGGGCCGGGACAGGAGAGATTAGCACCATATATTTT.

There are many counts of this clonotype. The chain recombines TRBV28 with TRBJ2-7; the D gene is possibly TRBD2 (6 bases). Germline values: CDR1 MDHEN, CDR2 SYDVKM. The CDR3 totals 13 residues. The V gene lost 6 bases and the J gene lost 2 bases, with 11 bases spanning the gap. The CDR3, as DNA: TGTGCCAGCAGGCCTAGCGCGACCTACGAGCAGTACTTC. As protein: CASRPSATYEQYF.

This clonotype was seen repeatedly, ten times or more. CDR3 amino acids: CASSPTGGGGTQYF. CDR3 sequence (DNA): TGTGCCAGCAGCCCCACAGGGGGCGGGGGGACCCAGTACTTC. This rearrangement joins TRBV12-3 or TRBV12-4 to TRBJ2-5; the match to TRBD1 covers 9 bases. The V and J ends lost 6 bases and 7 bases, in that order; junction bases with no gene match: 9. The CDR3 has 14 amino acids.

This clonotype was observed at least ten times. The CDR3 loop reads CASSEQGPNSPLHF. CDR3 DNA: TGTGCCAGCAGTGAGCAGGGGCCTAATTCACCCCTCCACTTT. The genes are TRBV6-1 and TRBJ1-6; the D gene is possibly TRBD1 (6 bases). Germline lookup yields CDR1 MNHNS and CDR2 SASEGT. The CDR3 is 14 amino acids. The V and J ends lost 3 bases and 6 bases respectively, with 9 bases between them.

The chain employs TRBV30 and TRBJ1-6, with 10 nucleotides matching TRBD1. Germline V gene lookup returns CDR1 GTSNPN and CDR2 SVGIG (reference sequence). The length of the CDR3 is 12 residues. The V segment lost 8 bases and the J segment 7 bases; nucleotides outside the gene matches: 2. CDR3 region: CAGGQGNSPLHF. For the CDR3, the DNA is TGTGCCGGGGGACAGGGGAATTCACCCCTCCACTTT.

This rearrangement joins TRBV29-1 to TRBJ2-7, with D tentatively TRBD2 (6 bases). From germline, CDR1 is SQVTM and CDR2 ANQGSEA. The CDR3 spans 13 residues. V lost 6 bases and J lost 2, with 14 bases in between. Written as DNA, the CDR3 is TGCAGCGTCGTCACCCGGGAGCCCTACGAGCAGTACTTC. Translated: CSVVTREPYEQYF.

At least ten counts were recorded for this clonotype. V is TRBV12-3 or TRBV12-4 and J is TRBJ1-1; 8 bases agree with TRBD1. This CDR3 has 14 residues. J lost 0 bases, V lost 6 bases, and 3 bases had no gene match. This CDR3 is CASSTGGLNTEAFF. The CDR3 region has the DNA TGTGCCAGCAGCACAGGGGGTTTGAACACTGAAGCTTTCTTT.

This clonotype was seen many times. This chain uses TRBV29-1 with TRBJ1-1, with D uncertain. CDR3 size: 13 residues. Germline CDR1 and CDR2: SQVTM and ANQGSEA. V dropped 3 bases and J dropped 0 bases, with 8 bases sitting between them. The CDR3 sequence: CSVEAEMNTEAFF. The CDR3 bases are TGCAGCGTTGAGGCAGAGATGAACACTGAAGCTTTCTTT.

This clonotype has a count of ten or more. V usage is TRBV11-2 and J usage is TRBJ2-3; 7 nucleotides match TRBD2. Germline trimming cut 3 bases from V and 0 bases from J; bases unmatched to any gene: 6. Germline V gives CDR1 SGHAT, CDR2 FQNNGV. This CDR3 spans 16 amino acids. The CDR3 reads CASSLGLLFSTDTQYF. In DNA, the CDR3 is TGTGCCAGCAGCTTGGGACTACTATTTAGCACAGATACGCAGTATTTT. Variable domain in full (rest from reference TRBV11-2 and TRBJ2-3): EAGVAQSPRYKIIEKRQSVAFWCNPISGHATLYWYQQILGQGPKLLIQFQNNGVVDDSQLPKDRFSAERLKGVDSTLKIQPAKLEDSAVYLCASSLGLLFSTDTQYFGPGTRLTVL.

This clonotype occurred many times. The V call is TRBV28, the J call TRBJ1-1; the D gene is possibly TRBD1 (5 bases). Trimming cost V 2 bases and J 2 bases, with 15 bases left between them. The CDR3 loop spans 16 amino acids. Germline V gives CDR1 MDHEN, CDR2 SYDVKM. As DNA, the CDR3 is TGTGCCAGCAGTTTAGAGGGAAGCAGGGCAAACACTGAAGCTTTCTTT. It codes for CASSLEGSRANTEAFF.

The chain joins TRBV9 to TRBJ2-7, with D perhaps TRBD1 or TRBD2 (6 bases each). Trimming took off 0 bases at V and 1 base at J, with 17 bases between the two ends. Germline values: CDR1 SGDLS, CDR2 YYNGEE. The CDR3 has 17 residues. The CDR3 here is CASSVAPQGSGSYEQYF. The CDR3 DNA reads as TGTGCCAGCAGCGTAGCTCCCCAGGGGAGCGGGTCCTACGAGCAGTACTTC. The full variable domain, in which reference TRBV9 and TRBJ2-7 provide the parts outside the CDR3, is DSGVTQTPKHLITATGQRVTLRCSPRSGDLSVYWYQQSLDQGLQFLIQYYNGEERAKGNILERFSAQQFPDLHSELNLSSLELGDSALYFCASSVAPQGSGSYEQYFGPGTRLTVT.

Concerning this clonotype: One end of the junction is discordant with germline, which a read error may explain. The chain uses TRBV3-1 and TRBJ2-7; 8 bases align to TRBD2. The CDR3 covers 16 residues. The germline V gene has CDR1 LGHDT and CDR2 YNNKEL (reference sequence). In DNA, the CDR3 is TGTGCCGGCAGCCCACTCCCCGGGACTAGTTCCTACGAGCAGTACTTC. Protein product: CAGSPLPGTSSYEQYF.

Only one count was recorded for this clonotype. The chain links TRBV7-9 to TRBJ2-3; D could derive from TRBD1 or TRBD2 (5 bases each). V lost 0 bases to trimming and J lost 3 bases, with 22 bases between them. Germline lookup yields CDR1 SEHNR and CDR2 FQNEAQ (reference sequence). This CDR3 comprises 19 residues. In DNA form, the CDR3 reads TGTGCCAGCAGCTTAGCTGGGGGATGGACCAACCTAAGGACAGATACGCAGTATTTT. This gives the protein CASSLAGGWTNLRTDTQYF.

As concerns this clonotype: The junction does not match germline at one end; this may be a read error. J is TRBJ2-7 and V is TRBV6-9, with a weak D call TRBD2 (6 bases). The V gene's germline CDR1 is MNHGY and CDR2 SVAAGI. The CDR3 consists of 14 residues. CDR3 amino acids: CVSRFRGTGYEQYF. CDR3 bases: TGTGTCAGCCGTTTTCGAGGGACTGGGTACGAGCAGTACTTC.

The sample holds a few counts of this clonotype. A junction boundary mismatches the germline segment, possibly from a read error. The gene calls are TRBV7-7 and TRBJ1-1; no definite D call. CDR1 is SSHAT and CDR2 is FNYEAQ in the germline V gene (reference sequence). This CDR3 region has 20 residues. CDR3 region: CASSFHPPPVAEIRFTEAFF. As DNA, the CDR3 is TGTGCTAGCAGCTTCCACCCCCCACCTGTGGCGGAGATCCGCTTCACTGAAGCTTTCTTT.